The 27 T cell receptor beta chains below come from one sample, sequenced in a study of a mutant IDH1 vaccine in newly diagnosed glioma. These receptors' antigens are unknown. Sequencing used immunoSEQ multiplex PCR; TCRdb keeps in-frame clones, though not all of them. The sample lists 45,000 to 55,000 clones, less than 80% occurring once. The time point denotes: week 35, safety follow-up. Each vaccine dose was 300 ug of mutant IDH1 20-mer peptide, with topical imiquimod. Specimen: PBMCs, collected from a glioma patient whose treatment included an IDH1 peptide vaccine. All receptors derive from a man in his forties with glioma.

The chain has TRBV25-1 and TRBJ1-1; unclear D gene. V was cut by 5 bases and J by 5 bases, with 9 bases left in between. CDR3 length: 12 amino acids. Per germline, CDR1 MGHDK and CDR2 SYGVNS. The CDR3 protein is CASSRQGTEAFF. CDR3 sequence (DNA): TGTGCCAGCAGTCGCCAAGGGACTGAAGCTTTCTTT.

This clone was observed a handful of times. The rearrangement uses TRBV4-1 and TRBJ1-1; tentatively, D is TRBD1 (5 bases). Germline lookup yields CDR1 MGHRA and CDR2 YSYEKL. The CDR3 contains 13 residues. V lost 6 bases and J lost 4, with 12 bases in between. The CDR3 sequence is CASRRGASTEAFF. The CDR3 DNA reads as TGCGCCAGCAGACGAGGGGCTAGCACTGAAGCTTTCTTT.

The chain combines TRBV2 with TRBJ2-7, with D possibly matching TRBD2 (6 bases). This CDR3 has 14 residues. Germline assignment: CDR1 SNHLY and CDR2 FYNNEI. The germline V and J ends were trimmed by 10 bases and 7 bases, with 23 bases remaining between them. This chain's CDR3 is CATSYTEGTGEQYV. The CDR3 DNA follows: TGTGCCACCTCCTACACGGAGGGGACGGGGGAGCAGTACGTC.

J is TRBJ2-3 and V is TRBV5-4, with TRBD1 matching 9 bases. Unmatched junction bases numbered 5, after V lost 3 bases and J lost 3 bases. This CDR3 region has 15 residues. Germline loops: CDR1 SGHNT, CDR2 YYREEE (reference sequence). The CDR3 DNA sequence: TGTGCCAGCAGCTCGGACAGGGGTGGTACAGATACGCAGTATTTT. It yields the protein CASSSDRGGTDTQYF.

This clone came up a few times. V is TRBV18 and J is TRBJ1-2, with D possibly matching TRBD1 (6 bases). The V and J ends lost 3 bases and 0 bases respectively, with 23 bases between them. The germline CDR1 and CDR2 sequences are KGHSH and LQKENI. This CDR3 has 19 residues. The CDR3 DNA follows: TGTGCCAGCTCACCGATCTCAACGCAGGGGAGCCCCTCTAACTATGGCTACACCTTC. Translated, it gives CASSPISTQGSPSNYGYTF.

This sequence joins TRBV18 and TRBJ2-7, with 7 bases that match TRBD1. The CDR3 is 13 residues long. The V gene's germline CDR1 is KGHSH and CDR2 LQKENI. With 3 bases clipped from V and 3 bases from J, the junction kept 2 bases outside the gene matches. The CDR3 loop reads CASSPRDSYEQYV. The CDR3 nucleotides are TGTGCCAGCTCACCCCGGGACAGCTACGAGCAGTACGTC.

This clone was seen once. For the CDR3, the DNA is TGTGCCAGCAGTGACCGTCGAGGGAAGCATGAGCAGTTCTTC. It specifies CASSDRRGKHEQFF. This chain links TRBV2 with TRBJ2-1; D might be TRBD2 (5 bases). CDR3 size: 14 residues. Trimming cost V 3 bases and J 8 bases, with 14 bases left between them. Germline CDR1 is SNHLY and CDR2 is FYNNEI.

This clone appeared once. The V gene is TRBV19, the J gene TRBJ1-2; D perhaps matches TRBD1 (6 bases). V lost 4 bases and J lost 4, with 16 bases in between. Germline lookup yields CDR1 LNHDA and CDR2 SQIVND (reference sequence). The length of the CDR3 is 15 residues. CDR3 sequence: CASSTPDRAGYGYTF. The CDR3 DNA follows: TGTGCCAGTAGTACCCCGGACAGAGCGGGCTATGGCTACACCTTC.

In regard to this clone: In the same sample, other DNA sequences code for this CDR3. The chain recombines TRBV7-8 with TRBJ2-7, with D possibly being TRBD1 or TRBD2 (5 bases each). The CDR3 length is 12 residues. The germline CDR1 and CDR2 sequences are SGHVS and FQNEAQ. Trimming took off 5 bases at V and 4 bases at J, with 9 bases between the two ends. DNA for the CDR3: TGTGCCAGCAGCCACGAGGGGTACGAGCAGTACTTC. Amino acid sequence: CASSHEGYEQYF.

J is TRBJ1-4 and V is TRBV15, with D hard to call. This CDR3 has 15 residues. Germline CDR1 and CDR2: LNHNV and YYDKDF (reference sequence). Deletions cut 1 base from V and 4 bases from J, with 10 bases between. The CDR3 DNA reads TGTGCCACCAGCAGAGGAGAGCTCAGTAATGAAAAACTGTTTTTT. Residues: CATSRGELSNEKLFF.

The chain recombines TRBV2 with TRBJ2-5; D call uncertain. This CDR3 has 13 residues. V lost 6 bases and J lost 4, with 12 bases in between. Per germline, CDR1 SNHLY and CDR2 FYNNEI. This CDR3 reads CASSPPFTETQYF. For the CDR3, the DNA is TGTGCCAGCAGCCCCCCCTTCACAGAGACCCAGTACTTC.

This clone was detected a few times. Other DNA sequences in this specimen translate into the identical CDR3. The chain uses TRBV10-3 and TRBJ2-5; 7 bases align to TRBD1. This CDR3 is 13 amino acids long. CDR1 is ENHRY and CDR2 is SYGVKD in the germline V gene. V shed 6 bases, J shed 4 bases, and the junction held 5 bases outside the gene matches. The CDR3 nucleotides are TGTGCCATCAGCCGACAGGGCGGAGAGACCCAGTACTTC. This encodes CAISRQGGETQYF.

The chain uses TRBV5-1 and TRBJ2-1, with 10 bases lining up with TRBD2. The CDR3 contains 15 residues. The germline V gene encodes CDR1 SGHRS and CDR2 YFSETQ. V shed 2 bases and J 8 bases; nucleotides not matched to a gene: 7. CDR3 sequence reads: CASSFSGRPGDEQFF. The CDR3 DNA reads TGCGCCAGCAGCTTTAGCGGGAGGCCCGGGGATGAGCAGTTCTTC.

In this sample, this clone turned up a few times. The V and J genes are TRBV7-2 and TRBJ1-1, with D maybe TRBD1 (6 bases). This CDR3 is 16 amino acids long. V was cut by 5 bases and J by 3 bases, with 19 bases left in between. Germline V CDR1 and CDR2: SGHTA, FQGNSA. CDR3 DNA sequence: TGTGCCAGCAGCCCGAGGGGAGGACAGAGAGACACTGAAGCTTTCTTT. It specifies CASSPRGGQRDTEAFF.

The V and J genes are TRBV20-1 and TRBJ2-1; D unclear. V dropped 2 bases and J dropped 4 bases, with 3 bases sitting between them. CDR3 size: 11 residues. In germline, CDR1 is DFQATT, CDR2 SNEGSKA (reference sequence). Written as DNA, the CDR3 is TGCAGTGCTAGACAGTACAATGAGCAGTTCTTC. Its translation is CSARQYNEQFF.

This clone has just one count. J is TRBJ2-5 and V is TRBV5-4; maybe TRBD1 (5 bases). V dropped 0 bases and J dropped 5 bases, with 14 bases sitting between them. This CDR3 has 15 amino acids. CDR1 and CDR2 from the germline V gene are SGHNT and YYREEE (reference sequence). The CDR3 bases are TGTGCCAGCAGCTTGGTGAAGGGGCCCTCGGAGACCCAGTACTTC. Its translation: CASSLVKGPSETQYF.

The chain recombines TRBV28 with TRBJ1-2, with 8 bases matching TRBD1. The germline V gene encodes CDR1 MDHEN and CDR2 SYDVKM. The CDR3 covers 14 residues. V shed 2 bases, J shed 4 bases, and the junction held 3 bases outside the gene matches. In DNA form, the CDR3 reads TGTGCCAGCAGTTTAGACAGGGGATTCTATGGCTACACCTTC. This codes for CASSLDRGFYGYTF.

Only one count was recorded for this clone. The junction departs from germline at one end; a sequencing error may be responsible. The chain uses TRBV11-2 and TRBJ2-7; D is uncertain. The length of the CDR3 is 12 residues. Per the germline V gene, CDR1 is SGHAT and CDR2 is FQNNGV. CDR3 DNA: TGTGCCAGCAGCTTAGGGTCCTTCGAGCAGTACTTC. Residues: CASSLGSFEQYF.

The chain is built from TRBV11-3 and TRBJ2-5; possibly TRBD1 for D (5 bases). This CDR3 has 13 residues. In germline, CDR1 is SGHNT, CDR2 YENEEA. The V and J ends lost 4 bases and 5 bases respectively, with 11 bases between them. CDR3 sequence: CASSSRVGETQYF. CDR3 coding DNA: TGTGCCAGCAGCTCCAGGGTCGGGGAGACCCAGTACTTC.

V gene TRBV6-6 combines with J gene TRBJ1-2, with 9 nucleotides matching TRBD1. The germline gives CDR1 MNHNY, CDR2 SVGAGI (reference sequence). The CDR3 loop spans 16 amino acids. V was clipped by 6 bases and J by 2 bases; unmatched bases: 10. CDR3 nucleotides: TGTGCCAGCAGCCCACCGGGACAGGGACAAAACTATGGCTACACCTTC. It translates to CASSPPGQGQNYGYTF.

The chain is built from TRBV5-8 and TRBJ2-5; D is unresolved. Trimming took 3 bases from V and 4 from J, leaving 10 bases between them. The CDR3 is made up of 13 amino acids. Looked up from germline, CDR1 is SGHTS and CDR2 is YDEGEE. The CDR3 region is CASSSPLRETQYF. CDR3 nucleotide sequence: TGTGCCAGCAGCTCCCCCCTGAGAGAGACCCAGTACTTC.

The chain employs TRBV2 and TRBJ1-2, with a weak D call TRBD1 (6 bases). The germline V gene encodes CDR1 SNHLY and CDR2 FYNNEI. The CDR3 runs to 14 residues. The V gene lost 4 bases and the J gene lost 2 bases, with 11 bases spanning the gap. CDR3 loop: CASSGFGTNYGYTF. The CDR3 coding sequence is TGTGCCAGCAGTGGGTTCGGGACAAACTATGGCTACACCTTC.

V and J are TRBV25-1 and TRBJ1-4; no clear D gene. This CDR3 is built from 16 residues. Between the trimmed V and J ends, which lost 3 bases and 8 bases, there was a span of 19 bases. Germline CDR1 MGHDK, CDR2 SYGVNS. CDR3 residues: CASSDSPGPFGEKLFF. The CDR3 nucleotides are TGTGCCAGCAGTGACTCTCCGGGCCCCTTCGGGGAAAAACTGTTTTTT.

This sequence joins TRBV7-2 and TRBJ2-5, with a possible D match to TRBD1 (5 bases). This CDR3 is 14 amino acids long. The germline V gene encodes CDR1 SGHTA and CDR2 FQGNSA. The V end was cut by 4 bases, the J end by 2 bases, with 11 bases between. This CDR3 reads CASSSETAQETQYF. The CDR3 DNA reads as TGTGCCAGCAGCTCGGAGACAGCACAAGAGACCCAGTACTTC.

The chain is built from TRBV2 and TRBJ2-1; D gene ambiguous. The CDR3 is 10 residues long. Trimming took off 7 bases at V and 12 bases at J, with 10 bases between the two ends. Germline values: CDR1 SNHLY, CDR2 FYNNEI. DNA for the CDR3: TGTGCCAGCACGCGAGAGAGGCAGTTCTTC. This gives the protein CASTRERQFF. Full variable domain (missing parts from reference TRBV2 and TRBJ2-1): EPEVTQTPSHQVTQMGQEVILRCVPISNHLYFYWYRQILGQKVEFLVSFYNNEISEKSEIFDDQFSVERPDGSNFTLKIRSTKLEDSAMYFCASTRERQFFGPGTRLTVL.

The table lists this clone with a few counts. V and J are TRBV6-1 and TRBJ1-5; D gene uncertain. The CDR3 extends over 13 amino acids. Germline V gives CDR1 MNHNS, CDR2 SASEGT. The V end lost 2 bases, the J end lost 7 bases, and 9 bases lay between the germline ends. The CDR3: CASSELVGQPQHF. DNA of the CDR3: TGTGCCAGCAGTGAATTGGTGGGGCAGCCCCAGCATTTT.

The CDR3: CASSHINRGNKNIQYF. Here the CDR3 DNA reads TGCGCCAGCAGCCACATAAACCGGGGGAACAAAAACATTCAGTACTTC. The chain carries TRBV4-1 and TRBJ2-4; D is perhaps TRBD2 (6 bases). V was trimmed by 3 bases and J by 3 bases, leaving 15 bases between them. The CDR3 runs 16 residues. Germline values: CDR1 MGHRA, CDR2 YSYEKL.